Below, one T cell receptor (beta chain) is given with its context. This specimen belongs to a study of shared T cell receptors in the human thymus. This table comes from immunoSEQ multiplex PCR, and its TCRdb copy is limited to in-frame clones, with some not included. Here the sample spans a few hundred thousand clones, 95% being singletons. V lost 2 bases and J 6 bases, leaving 14 bases between the germline ends. Per germline, CDR1 KGHSH and CDR2 LQKENI. The CDR3 is made up of 15 amino acids. The chain carries TRBV18 and TRBJ1-5; weak D call: TRBD1 (5 bases). Source material: thymocytes. The sequence was obtained from a human donor. CDR3 nucleotides: TGTGCCAGCTCACCATTTCCAGGGAGTGGTCAGCCCCAGCATTTT. This gives the protein CASSPFPGSGQPQHF.